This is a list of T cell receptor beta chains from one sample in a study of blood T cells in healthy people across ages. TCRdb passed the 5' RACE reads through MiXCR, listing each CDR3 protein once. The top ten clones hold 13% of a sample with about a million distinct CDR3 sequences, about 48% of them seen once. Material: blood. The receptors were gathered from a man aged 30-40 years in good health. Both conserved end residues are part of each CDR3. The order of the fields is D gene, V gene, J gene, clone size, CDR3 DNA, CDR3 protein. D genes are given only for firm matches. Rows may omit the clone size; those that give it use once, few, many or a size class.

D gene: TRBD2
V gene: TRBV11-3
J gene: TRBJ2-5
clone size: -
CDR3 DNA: TGTGCCAGCAGCCAATTTGTCCTAGCGGGGGCTCGGGAGACCCAGTACTTC
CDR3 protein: CASSQFVLAGARETQYF

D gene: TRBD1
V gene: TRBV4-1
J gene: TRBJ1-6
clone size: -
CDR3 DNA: TGCGCCAGCAGAGAACAGGGGGCCCTTAATTCACCCCTCCACTTT
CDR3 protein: CASREQGALNSPLHF

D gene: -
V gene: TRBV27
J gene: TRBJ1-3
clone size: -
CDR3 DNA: TGTGCCAGCAGTTCGTCACGGGGAAACACCATATATTTT
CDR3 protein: CASSSSRGNTIYF

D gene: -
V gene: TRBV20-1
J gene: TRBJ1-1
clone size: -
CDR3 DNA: TGCAGTGCTAAAAAGACAGTGAACACTGAAGCTTTCTTT
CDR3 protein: CSAKKTVNTEAFF

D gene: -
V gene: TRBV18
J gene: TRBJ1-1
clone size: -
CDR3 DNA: TGTGCCAGCTCACCACAGACAAACACTGAAGCTTTCTTT
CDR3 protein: CASSPQTNTEAFF

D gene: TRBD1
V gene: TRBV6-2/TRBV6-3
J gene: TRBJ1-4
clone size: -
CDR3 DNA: TGTGCCAGCGCGGGACAGATGATTCTATTAACTAATGAAAAACTGTTTTTT
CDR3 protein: CASAGQMILLTNEKLFF

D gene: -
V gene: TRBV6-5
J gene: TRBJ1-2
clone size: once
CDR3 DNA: TGTGCCAGCAGTTACTCCACAGGACGCTATGGCTACACCTTC
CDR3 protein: CASSYSTGRYGYTF

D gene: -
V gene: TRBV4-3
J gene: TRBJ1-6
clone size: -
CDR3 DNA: TGCGCCAGCAGCCAAGAAGAGGTCGAAAGTGGCAATTCACCCCTCCACTTT
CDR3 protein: CASSQEEVESGNSPLHF

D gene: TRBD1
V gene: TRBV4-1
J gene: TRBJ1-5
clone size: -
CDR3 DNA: TGCGCCAGCAGCCAAGTTCAGGGACAGGTTACTTCACAGCCCCAGCATTTT
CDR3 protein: CASSQVQGQVTSQPQHF

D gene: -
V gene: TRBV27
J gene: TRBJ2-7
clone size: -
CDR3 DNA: TGTGCCAGCACTAAACCGATGGGCGTCTACGAGCAGTACTTC
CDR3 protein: CASTKPMGVYEQYF

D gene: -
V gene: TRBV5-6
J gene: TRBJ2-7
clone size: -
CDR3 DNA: TGTGCCAGCAGCTTTAACAACTACTACTACGAGCAGTACTTC
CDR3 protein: CASSFNNYYYEQYF

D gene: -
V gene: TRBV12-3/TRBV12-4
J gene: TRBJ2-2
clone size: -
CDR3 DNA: TGTGCCAGCAGTCCTTCGACCCTGGGAACCGGGGAGCTGTTTTTT
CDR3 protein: CASSPSTLGTGELFF

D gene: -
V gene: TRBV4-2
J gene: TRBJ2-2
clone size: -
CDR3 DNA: TGTGCCAGCAGCCAAGATTTCGGCTCCGGGGAGCTGTTTTTT
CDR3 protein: CASSQDFGSGELFF

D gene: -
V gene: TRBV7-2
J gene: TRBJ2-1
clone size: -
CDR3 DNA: TGTGCCAGCAGCTTAGCGGGACCTAGCTACAATGAGCAGTTCTTC
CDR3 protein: CASSLAGPSYNEQFF

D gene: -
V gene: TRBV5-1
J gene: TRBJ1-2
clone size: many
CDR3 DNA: TGCGCCAGCAGCTTGGTGCCGGAGGCTTGGGGCTACACCTTC
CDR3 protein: CASSLVPEAWGYTF

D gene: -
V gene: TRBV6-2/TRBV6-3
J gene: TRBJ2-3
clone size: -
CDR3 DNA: TGTGCCAGCAGAAGGACTATAGAGAAGACACCTAGCACAGATACGCAGTATTTT
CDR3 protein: CASRRTIEKTPSTDTQYF

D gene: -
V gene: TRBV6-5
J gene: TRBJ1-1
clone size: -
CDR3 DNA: TGTGCCAGCAGGGACGGGTCTGAAGCTTTCTTT
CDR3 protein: CASRDGSEAFF

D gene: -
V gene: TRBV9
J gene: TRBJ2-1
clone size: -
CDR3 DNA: TGTGCCAGCAGCCCCCGGGACCTAGGCCTCAATGAGCAGTTCTTC
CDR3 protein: CASSPRDLGLNEQFF

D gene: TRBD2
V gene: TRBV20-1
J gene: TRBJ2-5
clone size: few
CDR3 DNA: TGCAGTGCTAGATCGGGACTAGCGGGACATCAAGAGACCCAGTACTTC
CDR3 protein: CSARSGLAGHQETQYF

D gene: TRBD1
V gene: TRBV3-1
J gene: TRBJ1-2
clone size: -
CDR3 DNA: TGTGCCAGCAGCCAAGTCGGTTACCCAGGGGGCTATGGCTACACCTTC
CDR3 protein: CASSQVGYPGGYGYTF

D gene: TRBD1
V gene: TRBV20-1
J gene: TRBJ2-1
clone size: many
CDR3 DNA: TGCAGTGCCCTAGGGACAGGCGGGAATGAGCAGTTCTTC
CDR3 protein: CSALGTGGNEQFF

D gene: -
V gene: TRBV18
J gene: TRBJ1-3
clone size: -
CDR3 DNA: TGTGTCAGCTCACCACCGGGGGACCGGAGAAACACCATATATTTT
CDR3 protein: CVSSPPGDRRNTIYF

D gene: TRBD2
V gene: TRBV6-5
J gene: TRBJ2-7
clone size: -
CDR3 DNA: TGTGCCAGCAGTTCCTATAGCGGGGGGGCCGGGTACGAGCAGTACTTC
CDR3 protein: CASSSYSGGAGYEQYF

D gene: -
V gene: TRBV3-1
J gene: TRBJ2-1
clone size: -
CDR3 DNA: TGTGCCAGCAGCCGTCTAGCTGGGGGGGGCCTTAATGAGCAGTTCTTC
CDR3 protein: CASSRLAGGGLNEQFF

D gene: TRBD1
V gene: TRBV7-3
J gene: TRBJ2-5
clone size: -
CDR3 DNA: TGTGCCAGCAGCTCTCCGGGACAGGGAGAGACCCAGTACTTC
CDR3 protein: CASSSPGQGETQYF

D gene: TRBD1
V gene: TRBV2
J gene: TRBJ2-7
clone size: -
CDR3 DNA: TGTGCCAGCAGTGGCCACACCGGGACAGGGAGCTACGAGCAGTACTTC
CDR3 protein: CASSGHTGTGSYEQYF

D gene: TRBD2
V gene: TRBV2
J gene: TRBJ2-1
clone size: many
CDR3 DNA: TGTGCCAGCAGTACTAGCGGGGGGATTTACAATGAGCAGTTCTTC
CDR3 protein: CASSTSGGIYNEQFF

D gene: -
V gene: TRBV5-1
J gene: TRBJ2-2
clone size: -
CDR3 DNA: TGCGCCAGCAGCTTGGCGACGGACCCGAACACCGGGGAGCTGTTTTTT
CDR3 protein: CASSLATDPNTGELFF

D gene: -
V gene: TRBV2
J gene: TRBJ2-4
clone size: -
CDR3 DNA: TGTGCCAGCTCCACAAACCTCAGACAGGAGCAGTACTTC
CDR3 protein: CASSTNLRQEQYF

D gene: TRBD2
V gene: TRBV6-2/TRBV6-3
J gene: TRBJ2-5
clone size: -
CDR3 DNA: TGTGCCAGCAGTTGGGGTAGCGGGGGCCAAGAGACCCAGTACTTC
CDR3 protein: CASSWGSGGQETQYF

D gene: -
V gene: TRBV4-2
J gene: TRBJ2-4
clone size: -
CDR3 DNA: TGTGCCAGCAGCCAAGAGTTGACAGTATCGGCCAAAAACATTCAGTACTTC
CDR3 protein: CASSQELTVSAKNIQYF

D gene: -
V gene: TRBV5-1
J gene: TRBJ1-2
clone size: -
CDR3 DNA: TGCGCCAGCAGCTTGTCGGTCCCAGCGACTAACTATGGCTACACCTTC
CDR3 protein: CASSLSVPATNYGYTF

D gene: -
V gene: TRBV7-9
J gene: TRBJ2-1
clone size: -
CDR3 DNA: TGTGCCAGCAGCTCGCCCGAAAGCGAGCAGTTCTTC
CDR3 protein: CASSSPESEQFF

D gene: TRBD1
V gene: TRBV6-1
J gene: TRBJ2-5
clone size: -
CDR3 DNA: TGTGCCAGCAGCTTCACAGGGACAGAGTACTTC
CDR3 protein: CASSFTGTEYF

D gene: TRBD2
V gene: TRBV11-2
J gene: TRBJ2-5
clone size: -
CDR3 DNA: TGTGCCAGCAGCTTAGTTGGTGGGGCTAGCGGGGGACAAGAGACCCAGTACTTC
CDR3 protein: CASSLVGGASGGQETQYF

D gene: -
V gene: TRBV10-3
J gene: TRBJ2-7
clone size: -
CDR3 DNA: TGTGCCACCTACCCCGGCCACAATGAGCAGTACTTC
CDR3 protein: CATYPGHNEQYF

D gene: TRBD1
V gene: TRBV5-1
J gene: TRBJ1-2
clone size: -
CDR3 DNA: TGCGCCAGCAGCGACCCACGACAGGGTACACACTATGGCTACACCTTC
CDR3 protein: CASSDPRQGTHYGYTF

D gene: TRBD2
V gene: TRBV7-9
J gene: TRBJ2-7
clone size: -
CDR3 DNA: TGTGCCAGCAGCCTGTACTCGGGAGGGGACCGCTCCTACGAGCAGTACTTC
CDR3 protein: CASSLYSGGDRSYEQYF

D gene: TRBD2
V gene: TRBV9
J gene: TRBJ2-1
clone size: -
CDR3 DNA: TGTGCCAGCAGCGTCTCGGGGGGGCAGGTTGAGCAGTTCTTC
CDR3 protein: CASSVSGGQVEQFF